This TCR beta chain was documented in a study of cytomegalovirus exposure and HLA in healthy donors. Study observations and caveats: Certain sequence variants were highly shared and formed a cluster, and this cluster was likely a sequencing artifact. Owing to their indistinguishability, certain V segments, notably TRBV6-2 and TRBV6-3, were excluded. In a later analysis, a missense DCLRE1C variant was linked to TCR beta V- and J-gene trimming.

V was shortened by 5 bases and J by 6 bases, with 16 bases between the two germline ends. The CDR3 is 14 amino acids. Germline lookup yields CDR1 GTSNPN and CDR2 SVGIG (reference sequence). This clone has a handful of counts. As yet, its antigen is unknown. The donors gave bone marrow, and they were healthy. The PCR was carried out with 60 Vbeta primers and 13 Jbeta primers. The data were produced by immunoSEQ multiplex PCR, yet TCRdb's version contains in-frame clones alone and is incomplete. The table shows fewer than 200,000 clones, with 83% occurring only once. The specimen was PBMCs. The J gene is TRBJ2-2, the V gene TRBV30; D not resolved. The source of this sequence is a man aged 35 to 55 in good health and CMV-seropositive. This CDR3 reads CAWALTMSAGELFF. As DNA, the CDR3 is TGTGCCTGGGCCCTGACAATGAGTGCCGGGGAGCTGTTTTTT.